The 13 T cell receptor beta chains listed next were all sequenced from one sample in a study of OX40 agonist ivuxolimab in advanced cancers. The method was immunoSEQ multiplex PCR; TCRdb's version includes in-frame clones alone and lacks a portion of them. The sample has about 100,000 clones, roughly 95% seen once. The input for sequencing was CD4+ or CD8+ T cells sorted from blood, taken in a trial of the OX40 agonist ivuxolimab. The receptors shown here come from an adult with an advanced solid tumor such as melanoma, head and neck, liver or kidney cancer.

The chain is built from TRBV10-3 and TRBJ2-7, with a weak D call TRBD2 (5 bases). The CDR3 runs to 12 residues. V gave up 2 bases and J gave up 5 bases, with 7 bases separating them. Germline V gives CDR1 ENHRY, CDR2 SYGVKD. The CDR3: CAISEEGHEQYF. The DNA of the CDR3 is TGTGCCATCAGTGAGGAGGGCCACGAGCAGTACTTC.

The CDR3 sequence: CASSLSGVGDGYTF. CDR3 in DNA: TGCGCCAGCAGCTTATCAGGAGTTGGCGATGGCTACACCTTC. This rearrangement joins TRBV5-1 to TRBJ1-2, with D unclear. The CDR3 consists of 14 residues. Trimming stripped 2 bases from V and 6 bases from J, with 14 bases between. The V gene's germline CDR1 is SGHRS and CDR2 YFSETQ.

This clone was observed a single time. The chain recombines TRBV6-5 with TRBJ2-1; the D is unclear. CDR1 MNHEY and CDR2 SVGAGI come from the germline V gene. The V gene lost 4 bases and the J gene lost 3 bases, with 7 bases spanning the gap. The CDR3 extends over 13 amino acids. The CDR3, as DNA: TGTGCCAGCAGTTCCAACTACTACAATGAGCAGTTCTTC. Protein: CASSSNYYNEQFF.

This chain joins TRBV4-3 and TRBJ2-7; 10 bases fit TRBD2. CDR3 size: 14 residues. Trimming took 4 bases from V and 2 from J; bases not matched to a gene: 2. Germline V lookup: CDR1 LGHNA, CDR2 YSLEER. The CDR3 nucleotides are TGCGCCAGCAGCCCGGGACTAGCGACCTACGAGCAGTACTTC. This sequence encodes CASSPGLATYEQYF.

The J gene is TRBJ2-1, the V gene TRBV7-8, with 7 bases identical to TRBD1. The CDR3 loop spans 18 amino acids. Germline V gene data show CDR1 as SGHVS and CDR2 as FQNEAQ. V lost 3 bases to trimming and J lost 2 bases; unmatched junction nucleotides: 13. CDR3 region: CASSLDRDREMTYNEQFF. The DNA for the CDR3 is TGTGCCAGCAGCTTGGACCGAGACAGGGAAATGACCTACAATGAGCAGTTCTTC. Looking up the rest from reference TRBV7-8 and TRBJ2-1 gives the full variable domain: GAGVSQSPRYKVAKRGQDVALRCDPISGHVSLFWYQQALGQGPEFLTYFQNEAQLDKSGLPSDRFFAERPEGSVSTLKIQRTQQEDSAVYLCASSLDRDREMTYNEQFFGPGTRLTVL.

This sequence joins TRBV4-2 and TRBJ2-7; D gene uncertain. V shed 0 bases and J shed 2 bases, with 8 bases lying between them. In germline, CDR1 is LGHNA, CDR2 YNFKEQ. This CDR3 contains 14 residues. CDR3 protein: CASSQESQAYEQYF. As DNA, the CDR3 is TGTGCCAGCAGCCAAGAGTCCCAGGCCTACGAGCAGTACTTC.

The chain recombines TRBV14 with TRBJ2-7, with D unclear. Per germline, CDR1 SGHDN and CDR2 FVKESK. Trimming pared 6 bases from V and 1 base from J, leaving 16 bases between. The CDR3 contains 15 residues. The CDR3 nucleotides are TGTGCCAGCAGACTCAGACGTCTGATTTCCTACGAGCAGTACTTC. Translated: CASRLRRLISYEQYF.

The V gene is TRBV7-9, the J gene TRBJ2-7, with 10 positions matching TRBD2. With 4 bases clipped from V and 11 bases from J, the junction kept 8 bases outside the gene matches. Germline V gene data show CDR1 as SEHNR and CDR2 as FQNEAQ (reference sequence). The CDR3 has 13 amino acids. CDR3 in amino acids: CASSSPSGSPKYF. CDR3 DNA sequence: TGTGCCAGCAGCTCCCCTAGCGGGAGCCCGAAGTACTTC.

The chain has TRBV19 and TRBJ1-1; possibly TRBD1 for D (5 bases). The CDR3 covers 17 residues. V lost 5 bases, J lost 3 bases, and 22 bases lay in between. Germline V gives CDR1 LNHDA, CDR2 SQIVND (reference sequence). CDR3 protein: CASSFPPWVGGHTEAFF. Here the CDR3 DNA reads TGTGCCAGTAGTTTCCCACCCTGGGTCGGGGGACACACTGAAGCTTTCTTT.

The gene calls are TRBV5-1 and TRBJ2-7; 9 positions agree with TRBD1. V lost 8 bases to trimming and J lost 3 bases; unmatched junction nucleotides: 6. The CDR3 loop spans 13 amino acids. CDR1 and CDR2 from the germline V gene are SGHRS and YFSETQ. The chain's CDR3 is CASAGQGSYEQYF. CDR3 in DNA: TGCGCCAGTGCGGGACAGGGAAGCTACGAGCAGTACTTC.

This rearrangement joins TRBV23-1 to TRBJ2-1; TRBD1 matches 9 bases. TRBV23-1 carries the ORF label, with uncertain function. The CDR3 has 14 amino acids. V lost 4 bases and J lost 8; bases outside the gene matches: 6. In nucleotides, the CDR3 is TGCGCCAGCAGTCCCCCGGGACAGGGTTATGAGCAGTTCTTC. Translating it yields CASSPPGQGYEQFF.

Here the CDR3 reads CASSSRTSGYNEQFF. The CDR3 nucleotides are TGTGCCAGCAGCTCCAGGACTAGCGGATACAATGAGCAGTTCTTC. The genes are TRBV6-5 and TRBJ2-1, with 10 bases identical to TRBD2. Unmatched junction bases numbered 6, after V lost 6 bases and J lost 4 bases. Germline CDR1 is MNHEY and CDR2 is SVGAGI. The CDR3 is 15 residues long.

The rearrangement joins TRBV27 to TRBJ2-7, with 9 bases matching TRBD2. The V and J ends lost 6 bases and 3 bases, in that order; junction bases with no gene match: 9. Per the germline V gene, CDR1 is MNHEY and CDR2 is SMNVEV (reference sequence). The CDR3 is 15 amino acids. The CDR3 DNA sequence: TGTGCCAGCAGCTGGGGGGCGGGGGGGCACTACGAGCAGTACTTC. It specifies CASSWGAGGHYEQYF.